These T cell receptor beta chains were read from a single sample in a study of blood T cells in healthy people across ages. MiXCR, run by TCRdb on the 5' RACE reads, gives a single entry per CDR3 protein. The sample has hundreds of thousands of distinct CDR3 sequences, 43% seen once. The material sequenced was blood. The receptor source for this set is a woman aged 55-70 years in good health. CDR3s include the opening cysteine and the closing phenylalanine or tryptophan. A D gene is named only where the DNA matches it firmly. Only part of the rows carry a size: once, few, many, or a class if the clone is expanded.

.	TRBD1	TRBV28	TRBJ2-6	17	CASNDGQGISGANVPTF	TGTGCCAGCAACGACGGACAGGGGATCTCTGGGGCCAACGTCCCGACTTTC
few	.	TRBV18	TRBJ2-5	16	CASSPPLRGAEETQYF	TGTGCCAGCTCACCACCTCTCCGGGGGGCGGAAGAGACCCAGTACTTC
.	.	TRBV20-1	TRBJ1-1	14	CSARNPGQNTEAFF	TGCAGTGCTAGAAACCCGGGACAGAACACTGAAGCTTTCTTT
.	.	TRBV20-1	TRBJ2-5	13	CSAVQGFAETQYF	TGCAGTGCTGTACAGGGTTTTGCAGAGACCCAGTACTTC
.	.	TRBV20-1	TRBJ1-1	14	CSARRPGANTEAFF	TGCAGTGCGCGCCGTCCAGGGGCCAACACTGAAGCTTTCTTT
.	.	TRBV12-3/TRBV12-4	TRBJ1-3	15	CASSPWGAGGNTIYF	TGTGCCAGCAGCCCGTGGGGGGCAGGGGGAAACACCATATATTTT
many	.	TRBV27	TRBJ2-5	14	CASSLERGGGTQYF	TGTGCCAGCAGTTTAGAGCGCGGCGGTGGGACCCAGTACTTC
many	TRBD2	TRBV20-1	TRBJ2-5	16	CSARPLSSGRKETQYF	TGCAGTGCTAGACCTCTATCTAGCGGCAGAAAAGAGACCCAGTACTTC
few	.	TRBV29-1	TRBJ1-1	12	CSVGRTVLEAFF	TGCAGCGTTGGCCGGACAGTCCTTGAAGCTTTCTTT
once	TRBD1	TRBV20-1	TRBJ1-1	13	CSASTGGDTEAFF	TGCAGTGCTAGCACAGGGGGAGACACTGAAGCTTTCTTT
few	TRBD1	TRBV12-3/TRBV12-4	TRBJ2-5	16	CASSPGQGARGETQYF	TGTGCCAGCAGCCCGGGACAGGGGGCGCGAGGGGAGACCCAGTACTTC
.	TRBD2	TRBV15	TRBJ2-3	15	CATRDGTSDTDTQYF	TGTGCCACCAGAGATGGGACTAGCGACACAGATACGCAGTATTTT
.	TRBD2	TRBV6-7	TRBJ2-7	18	CASSQTSGRVRPFDEQYF	TGTGCCAGCAGTCAAACTAGCGGGAGAGTGAGGCCCTTCGACGAGCAGTACTTC
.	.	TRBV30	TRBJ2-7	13	CASSKDGYYEQYF	TGTGCCTCCTCTAAGGACGGGTACTACGAGCAGTACTTC
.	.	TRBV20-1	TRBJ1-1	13	CSAIDTGYTEAFF	TGCAGTGCTATTGACACGGGATACACTGAAGCTTTCTTT
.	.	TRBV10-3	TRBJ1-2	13	CAIRSGSLYGYTF	TGTGCCATCAGATCGGGGTCCCTGTATGGCTACACCTTC
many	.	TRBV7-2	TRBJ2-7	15	CASSWYLGETYEQYF	TGTGCCAGCAGCTGGTACCTAGGGGAAACCTACGAGCAGTACTTC
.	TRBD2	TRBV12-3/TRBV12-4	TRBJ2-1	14	CASRHSGGFNEQFF	TGTGCCAGCAGGCATAGCGGGGGCTTTAATGAGCAGTTCTTC
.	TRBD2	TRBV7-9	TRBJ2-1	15	CASSPGLAWYNEQFF	TGTGCCAGCAGCCCGGGACTAGCGTGGTACAATGAGCAGTTCTTC
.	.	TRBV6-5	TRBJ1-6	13	CASSYTVNSPLHF	TGTGCCAGCAGTTATACAGTGAATTCACCCCTCCACTTT
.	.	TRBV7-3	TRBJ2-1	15	CASSLTSGGSYEQFF	TGTGCCAGCAGCTTAACGTCAGGGGGGAGTTATGAGCAGTTCTTC
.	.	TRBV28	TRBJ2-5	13	CASSLQVRETQYF	TGTGCCAGCAGTTTACAGGTTCGAGAGACCCAGTACTTC
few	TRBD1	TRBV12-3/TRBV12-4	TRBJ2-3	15	CASREGQGFSDTQYF	TGTGCCAGCAGGGAGGGACAGGGGTTCTCAGATACGCAGTATTTT
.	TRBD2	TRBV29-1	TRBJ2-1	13	CSSRLATLHEQFF	TGCAGCTCAAGACTAGCAACCCTCCATGAGCAGTTCTTC
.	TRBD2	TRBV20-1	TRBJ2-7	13	CSARTSGKAEQYF	TGCAGTGCTAGAACTAGCGGGAAGGCGGAGCAGTACTTC
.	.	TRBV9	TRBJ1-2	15	CASSPGGGGAGGYTF	TGTGCCAGCAGCCCAGGAGGTGGGGGGGCAGGTGGCTACACCTTC
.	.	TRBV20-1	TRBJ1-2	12	CSAADSPYGYTF	TGCAGTGCCGCAGACAGCCCTTATGGCTACACCTTC
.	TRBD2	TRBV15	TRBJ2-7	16	CATSRDSGLVYNEQYF	TGTGCCACCAGCAGGGACTCGGGACTAGTGTACAATGAGCAGTACTTC
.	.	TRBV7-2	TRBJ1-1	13	CASSLGPSGEAFF	TGTGCCAGCAGCTTAGGACCGTCGGGGGAAGCTTTCTTT
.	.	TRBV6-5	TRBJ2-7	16	CASSSGGEGRPYEQYF	TGTGCCAGCAGCTCCGGGGGAGAGGGAAGGCCCTACGAGCAGTACTTC
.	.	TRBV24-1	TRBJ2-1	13	CATSDPTSGEQFF	TGTGCCACCAGTGATCCGACTAGTGGTGAGCAGTTCTTC
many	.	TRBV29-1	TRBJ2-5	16	CSVEGGPKGIQETQYF	TGCAGCGTTGAGGGGGGTCCTAAGGGGATCCAAGAGACCCAGTACTTC
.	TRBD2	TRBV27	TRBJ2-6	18	CASTLAGGARTGANVLTF	TGTGCCAGCACCCTCGCGGGGGGGGCGCGAACCGGGGCCAACGTCCTGACTTTC
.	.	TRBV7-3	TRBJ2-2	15	CASSFGHLNTGELFF	TGTGCCAGCAGCTTCGGACACCTGAACACCGGGGAGCTGTTTTTT
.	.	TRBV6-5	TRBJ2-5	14	CASSYSTSQETQYF	TGTGCCAGCAGTTACTCGACTAGCCAAGAGACCCAGTACTTC
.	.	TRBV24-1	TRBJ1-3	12	CATSDDGNTIYF	TGTGCCACCAGTGATGACGGAAACACCATATATTTT
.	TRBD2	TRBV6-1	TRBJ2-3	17	CASSRSRLAVSTDTQYF	TGTGCCAGCAGCCGATCTAGACTAGCGGTTAGCACAGATACGCAGTATTTT
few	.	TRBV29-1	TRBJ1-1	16	CSVENIKRGGGTEAFF	TGCAGCGTGGAAAACATAAAGAGGGGAGGAGGCACTGAAGCTTTCTTT
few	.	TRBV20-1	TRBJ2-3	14	CSAREYSITDTQYF	TGCAGTGCTAGAGAGTACTCCATCACAGATACGCAGTATTTT
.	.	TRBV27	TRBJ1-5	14	CASSPSGRSQPQHF	TGTGCCAGCAGTCCAAGTGGAAGGAGTCAGCCCCAGCATTTT
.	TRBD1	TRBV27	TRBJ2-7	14	CASSWDRGAYEQYF	TGTGCCAGCAGTTGGGACAGGGGAGCCTACGAGCAGTACTTC
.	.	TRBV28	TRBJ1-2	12	CASSPGVYGYTF	TGTGCCAGCAGTCCCGGCGTCTATGGCTACACCTTC
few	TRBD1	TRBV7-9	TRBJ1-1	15	CASSPDRAMRTEAFF	TGTGCCAGCAGCCCCGACAGGGCCATGAGGACTGAAGCTTTCTTT
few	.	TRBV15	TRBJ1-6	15	CATSRNRDDNSPLHF	TGTGCCACCAGCAGAAACAGGGATGATAATTCACCCCTCCACTTT
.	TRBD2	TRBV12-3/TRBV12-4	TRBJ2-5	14	CASNPSGNYNEQYF	TGTGCCAGCAACCCTAGCGGGAACTACAATGAGCAGTACTTC
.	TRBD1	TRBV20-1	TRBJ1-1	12	CSARRGTGQAFF	TGCAGTGCTAGAAGGGGGACAGGGCAAGCTTTCTTT